These T cell receptor beta chains were read from a single sample in a study of CD8+ T cells in alopecia areata. The table came from immunoSEQ multiplex PCR; TCRdb's copy has only in-frame clones and leaves some out. The sample consists of about 210,000 clones, approximately 40% of them appearing once. This specimen consisted of CD4+ T cells sorted from blood, obtained at roughly week 36, from a patient treated with tofacitinib. The receptors shown here come from a human donor with alopecia areata. Both conserved end residues are part of each CDR3. A D gene is named only where the DNA matches it firmly. Clone size appears in some rows only: once, few, many, or a class for an expanded clone.

v_call	j_call	clone_size	d_call	cdr3_nt	cdr3_aa
TRBV7-9	TRBJ2-6	few	-	TGTGCCAGCAGCTTACCGGGGGACACTGGGGCCAACGTCCTGACTTTC	CASSLPGDTGANVLTF
TRBV15	TRBJ1-1	-	-	TGTGCCACCAGCAGAGATCGGAGGGGAACCGAAGCTTTCTTT	CATSRDRRGTEAFF
TRBV2	TRBJ2-5	-	-	TGTGCCAGCAGTGTCAGACGGCGAGAGACCCAGTACTTC	CASSVRRRETQYF
TRBV7-6	TRBJ2-6	-	-	TGTGCCAGCAGCCGGTCTGGGGCCAACGTCCTGACTTTC	CASSRSGANVLTF
TRBV5-1	TRBJ1-5	-	-	TGCGCCAGCAGCTTATCAGGGCATAGCAATCAGCCCCAGCATTTT	CASSLSGHSNQPQHF
TRBV5-1	TRBJ1-1	-	TRBD1	TGCGCCAGCAGCCCGGGGACAGGGGCCCCGAACACTGAAGCTTTCTTT	CASSPGTGAPNTEAFF
TRBV7-2	TRBJ2-3	-	TRBD2	TGTGCCAGCAGCCGTGGGGCTAGCGGGAGCACAGATACGCAGTATTTT	CASSRGASGSTDTQYF
TRBV29-1	TRBJ1-2	once	-	TGCAGCGCGGGGGGCCTTAACTATGGCTACACCTTC	CSAGGLNYGYTF
TRBV11-3	TRBJ2-3	few	-	TGTGCCAGCAGCTCCCGCCCTACAGATACGCAGTATTTT	CASSSRPTDTQYF
TRBV6-6	TRBJ2-4	few	TRBD2	TGTGCCAGCAGCCCCGGGCGGGAGGGCAAAAACATTCAGTACTTC	CASSPGREGKNIQYF
TRBV6-1	TRBJ1-2	-	-	TGTGCCAGCAGCCTGGGCCGGAACTATGGCTACACCTTC	CASSLGRNYGYTF
TRBV6-1	TRBJ1-1	few	TRBD1	TGTGCCAGTGAGCGGGACAGGGGGCGTGACACTGAAGCTTTCTTT	CASERDRGRDTEAFF
TRBV5-1	TRBJ2-1	-	-	TGCGCCAGCAGCTCCAACGGAAGGGAGAAAGAGCAGTTCTTC	CASSSNGREKEQFF
TRBV11-2	TRBJ2-7	-	-	TGTGCCAGCACCACTACGGGGAACGAGCAGTACTTC	CASTTTGNEQYF
TRBV6-1	TRBJ2-4	-	TRBD2	TGTGCCAGCAGTGAGCTAGCGGGTCGCGACATTCAGTACTTC	CASSELAGRDIQYF
TRBV30	TRBJ1-4	once	-	TGTGCCTGGAGTGCCACATCAGGGGTAGGGGAAAAACTGTTTTTT	CAWSATSGVGEKLFF
TRBV18	TRBJ1-1	-	-	TGTGCCAGCTCAGAAAGAGAAAACACTGAAGCTTTCTTT	CASSERENTEAFF
TRBV15	TRBJ1-5	-	TRBD1	TGTGCCACCAGCAGGGCCCCGGGACAGGGTAATCAGCCCCAGCATTTT	CATSRAPGQGNQPQHF
TRBV15	TRBJ1-2	-	TRBD1	TGTGCCACCAGCCCTGGGACAGGGAAGTATGGCTACACCTTC	CATSPGTGKYGYTF
TRBV10-3	TRBJ2-3	-	TRBD2	TGTGCCATCAGGGCGGGACTAGCGGGACTGACGGCAGATACGCAGTATTTT	CAIRAGLAGLTADTQYF
TRBV28	TRBJ1-5	-	-	TGTGCCAGCAACACGCCTGGTGGTCAGCCCCAGCATTTT	CASNTPGGQPQHF
TRBV19	TRBJ2-3	few	-	TGTGCCAGTAGTCCCCTTACGACTAGAGGAGATACGCAGTATTTT	CASSPLTTRGDTQYF
TRBV30	TRBJ1-4	-	-	TGTGCCTGGAGTGTACAAGCTGGCATCTGGGAAAAACTGTTTTTT	CAWSVQAGIWEKLFF
TRBV5-1	TRBJ2-7	few	-	TGCGCCAGCAGCAGTCTAGCGCAAGCCCGGGTTAACGAGCAGTACTTC	CASSSLAQARVNEQYF
TRBV4-1	TRBJ2-7	few	-	TGCGCCAGCAGCCACCGACAAGGGGTATCCTACGAGCAGTACTTC	CASSHRQGVSYEQYF
TRBV9	TRBJ1-2	once	-	TGTGCCAGCAGCGTTGAGGGGATGAGCTATGGCTACACCTTC	CASSVEGMSYGYTF
TRBV7-3	TRBJ2-1	-	TRBD2	TGTGCCAGCAGCCCTATAGCGGGAGGGCCGGGTGAGCAGTTCTTC	CASSPIAGGPGEQFF
TRBV30	TRBJ1-4	-	-	TGTGCCTGGAGTTCTAGCCGGGTGGAAAAACTGTTTTTT	CAWSSSRVEKLFF
TRBV5-1	TRBJ2-7	-	TRBD2	TGCGCCAGCAGCCAAACCTCCGCGGGAGGTGCCTACGAGCAGTACTTC	CASSQTSAGGAYEQYF
TRBV29-1	TRBJ1-6	-	-	TGCAGCGTTGACGGTTTGGATGGGGCCCTCCACTTT	CSVDGLDGALHF
TRBV20-1	TRBJ2-1	-	-	TGCAGTGCTGCGGGCGGCTATGAGCAGTTCTTC	CSAAGGYEQFF
TRBV28	TRBJ2-7	few	-	TGTGCCAGCAGTCCTCACTACGAGCAGTACTTC	CASSPHYEQYF
TRBV23-1	TRBJ1-2	-	-	TGCGCCAGCAGGTCCGCCCGAGGGGGCTACACCTTC	CASRSARGGYTF
TRBV15	TRBJ1-5	-	-	TGTGCCACCAGCAGGCACGGGGCAAATCAGCCCCAGCATTTT	CATSRHGANQPQHF
TRBV14	TRBJ2-5	-	TRBD1	TGTGCCAGCAGCCAACTGACAGGGTATGAGACCCAGTACTTC	CASSQLTGYETQYF
TRBV7-2	TRBJ1-4	few	TRBD1	TGTGCCAGCAGCACCAGGGGGCACGTTGAAAAACTGTTTTTT	CASSTRGHVEKLFF
TRBV30	TRBJ2-5	few	-	TGTGCCTGGAGGTCTGTTGCGGGCGCGGGGACCCAGTACTTC	CAWRSVAGAGTQYF
TRBV25-1	TRBJ2-7	few	TRBD2	TGTGCCAGCAGTGGGGGACTAGCGGGACCCGCTTACGAGCAGTACTTC	CASSGGLAGPAYEQYF
TRBV10-3	TRBJ1-5	-	-	TGTGCCATCAGTGAATCTACAGGGATAGCAAATCAGCCCCAGCATTTT	CAISESTGIANQPQHF
TRBV5-4	TRBJ2-4	few	TRBD2	TGTGCCAGCAGCTTGAGGCTAGCGGGAGAAAACATTCAGTACTTC	CASSLRLAGENIQYF
TRBV5-1	TRBJ2-1	-	TRBD2	TGCGCCAGCAGCTCCCCCGGGACTATGTACAATGAGCAGTTCTTC	CASSSPGTMYNEQFF
TRBV5-1	TRBJ2-7	-	-	TGCGCCAGCAGCTTGGCCGCCGGATCAGCCTACGAGCAGTACTTC	CASSLAAGSAYEQYF
TRBV20-1	TRBJ2-3	-	-	TGCAGTGCCATTAATAAAGATACGCAGTATTTT	CSAINKDTQYF
TRBV29-1	TRBJ1-2	-	-	TGCAGCGTTTCCAGGGGCGAGGGCTTTAACTATGGCTACACCTTC	CSVSRGEGFNYGYTF
TRBV27	TRBJ2-7	-	-	TGTGCCAGCAGCTCCCAGGGGCGGGAGTCCCCTACCTACGAGCAGTACTTC	CASSSQGRESPTYEQYF
TRBV30	TRBJ2-2	few	-	TGTGCCTGGAGTGTGGCCGGGGAGCTGTTTTTT	CAWSVAGELFF
TRBV14	TRBJ2-7	-	-	TGTGCCAGCAGCCGGAACCGGTACGAGCAGTACTTC	CASSRNRYEQYF
TRBV7-2	TRBJ2-7	-	TRBD2	TGTGCCAGCAGCTTGCGGGAGGGCCGAATTAAGTGGACCTACGAGCAGTACTTC	CASSLREGRIKWTYEQYF
TRBV27	TRBJ2-1	few	-	TGTGCCAGCAGTTACCGGGCCAGCCCTTTGAATGAGCAGTTCTTC	CASSYRASPLNEQFF